The clone carrying this T cell receptor beta chain was seen more than once but under ten times. Antigen unknown. Isolated RNA was reverse transcribed into cDNA used as the sequencing template. The protocol was immunoSEQ multiplex PCR, while the TCRdb copy is restricted to in-frame clones and leaves out a portion. The sample lists some 190,000 clones; approximately 50% were seen once. The sample originates from a study of CD8+ T cells in alopecia areata. Study overall: Twice daily, treated patients received 5 to 10 mg of oral tofacitinib.

Treatment specified: oral pan-JAK inhibitor, 5-10 mg twice daily. Both peripheral blood and punch biopsies of lesional scalp skin were obtained from patients who had alopecia areata. CDR1 and CDR2 (germline): SGDLS, YYNGEE. The CDR3 has 12 residues. V was trimmed by 7 bases and J by 2 bases, leaving 9 bases between them. Study outcomes and limitations: With one nonresponder, baseline CD8+ expansion's link to response remains uncertain.

The TCR comes from a human donor with alopecia areata. The J gene is TRBJ1-2, the V gene TRBV9; D is undetermined. Source: CD8+ T cells sorted from blood, taken around week 54, from a patient treated with tofacitinib. The CDR3 loop reads CASSKVNYGYTF. The CDR3 DNA sequence: TGTGCCAGCTCCAAGGTCAACTATGGCTACACCTTC.